This record covers a single TCR beta chain. Donors sampled were nominally healthy, though unrecorded immune exposures were likely. Trimming shortened V by 5 bases and J by 4 bases, and 17 bases separated the two germline ends. The CDR3 loop spans 15 amino acids. In germline, CDR1 is SGHTA, CDR2 FQGTGA. The record originates from a study of cytomegalovirus exposure and HLA in healthy donors. The PCR ran on 60 Vbeta and 13 Jbeta primers. Clones were sequenced by immunoSEQ multiplex PCR, and TCRdb holds only the in-frame ones, with some missing. The data show about 140,000 clones, about 80% seen once. The sequence derives from a man aged 25 to 45 in good health and CMV-seropositive. What was sequenced was PBMCs. The chain couples TRBV7-3 to TRBJ1-1; D is possibly TRBD1 (6 bases). CDR3 coding DNA: TGTGCCAGCAGCCCCGCGACGGGGGGCGGCACTGAAGCTTTCTTT. It encodes CASSPATGGGTEAFF.